This T cell receptor beta chain was identified in a study of cytomegalovirus exposure and HLA in healthy donors. Study-level points and caveats: There were reportedly fewer N-insertions in an Asian-associated ancestry cluster than the roughly 610-donor mean, in a later analysis. Researchers reported in a later analysis that a missense DCLRE1C variant was tied to TCR beta V- and J-gene trimming.

On this clone itself: Its antigen is currently unknown.

Primers included in the PCR were 60 Vbeta and 13 Jbeta primers. Sequencing was performed with immunoSEQ multiplex PCR; in TCRdb, only in-frame clones are kept and a portion is missing. The sample records under 150,000 clones, 70% to 85% being singletons. The TCR originated in a woman between 55 and 75 years old in good health and CMV-seropositive. Source material: PBMCs.

CDR3 residues: CASSSDREDEQYF. DNA for the CDR3: TGTGCCAGCTCATCGGACAGGGAGGACGAGCAGTACTTC. V and J are TRBV18 and TRBJ2-7, with TRBD1 matching over 8 bases. This CDR3 has 13 amino acids. The trim removed 5 bases at V and 5 bases at J, leaving 5 bases unmatched. CDR1 and CDR2 (germline): KGHSH, LQKENI.